The 17 T cell receptor beta chains reported below all come from one sample, sequenced in a study of T-cell reconstitution after alpha-beta-depleted transplantation in children. TCRbeta library preparation incorporated unique molecular identifiers. TCRdb recomputed calls from the PCR reads with MiXCR, one row per CDR3 protein. The sample shows over 550,000 distinct CDR3 sequences, roughly a tenth of them seen only once. Sample: PBMCs from the stem cell graft donor, taken from the stem cell graft. The receptors were gathered from a human donor who donated a stem cell graft to a child with acute myeloid leukemia.

In its sample, this clonotype was seen a few times. This rearrangement joins TRBV15 to TRBJ2-3; no reliable D call. The CDR3 is 14 amino acids. The V gene's germline CDR1 is LNHNV and CDR2 YYDKDF (reference sequence). The V end lost 8 bases, the J end lost 2 bases, and 14 bases lay between the germline ends. The CDR3 bases are TGTGCCACCGGAAGGCGCCAGCCCACAGATACGCAGTATTTT. Its protein is CATGRRQPTDTQYF.

This chain connects TRBV10-3 to TRBJ2-6; possibly TRBD1 for D (5 bases). Germline values: CDR1 ENHRY, CDR2 SYGVKD. The CDR3 runs to 17 residues. The V end was cut by 5 bases, the J end by 0 bases, with 14 bases between. The CDR3 loop reads CAISFTGPNSGANVLTF. CDR3 coding DNA: TGTGCCATCAGTTTCACAGGACCCAACTCTGGGGCCAACGTCCTGACTTTC.

Only a few counts were recorded for this clonotype. The V call is TRBV9, the J call TRBJ2-1, with D perhaps matching TRBD2 (6 bases). The CDR3 runs 18 residues. Trimming removed 3 bases at V and 5 bases at J, with 24 bases between. Per the germline V gene, CDR1 is SGDLS and CDR2 is YYNGEE. CDR3 nucleotide sequence: TGTGCCAGCAGCGCTACCCGCTTAGCGGAAATGGCCCACAATGAGCAGTTCTTC. It translates to CASSATRLAEMAHNEQFF. The entire variable domain, with the rest obtained from reference TRBV9 and TRBJ2-1, is as follows: DSGVTQTPKHLITATGQRVTLRCSPRSGDLSVYWYQQSLDQGLQFLIQYYNGEERAKGNILERFSAQQFPDLHSELNLSSLELGDSALYFCASSATRLAEMAHNEQFFGPGTRLTVL.

This clonotype was counted between two and nine times. The chain employs TRBV18 and TRBJ2-3, with D possibly matching TRBD2 (5 bases). Trimming stripped 6 bases from V and 4 bases from J, with 14 bases between. In germline, CDR1 is KGHSH, CDR2 LQKENI. The CDR3 sequence is 14 residues long. The CDR3 sequence is CASSPGSTADTQYF. CDR3 bases: TGTGCCAGCTCCCCTGGGAGCACCGCAGATACGCAGTATTTT.

The rearrangement links TRBV15 to TRBJ2-7, with 12 bases matching TRBD2. CDR3 length: 15 residues. V gave up 3 bases and J gave up 2 bases; unmatched junction bases: 2. CDR1 and CDR2 (germline): LNHNV, YYDKDF (reference sequence). CDR3 residues: CATSSGLAGTYEQYF. In DNA form, the CDR3 reads TGTGCCACCAGCAGCGGACTAGCGGGAACCTACGAGCAGTACTTC.

The chain joins TRBV4-1 to TRBJ1-2; the D gene is possibly TRBD1 (5 bases). V was pared by 4 bases and J by 4 bases, with 16 bases between. CDR3 size: 15 residues. Germline lookup yields CDR1 MGHRA and CDR2 YSYEKL. Here the CDR3 DNA reads TGCGCCAGCAGCCGAACCGGGACCTTCGTCTATGGCTACACCTTC. Encoded protein: CASSRTGTFVYGYTF.

This clonotype was counted many times. The gene calls are TRBV20-1 and TRBJ2-5; TRBD1 aligns across 7 bases. Germline V lookup: CDR1 DFQATT, CDR2 SNEGSKA (reference sequence). This CDR3 is 12 amino acids long. V gave up 5 bases and J gave up 2 bases; unmatched junction bases: 2. CDR3 nucleotides: TGCAGTGCTCCCAGGGGGCAAGAGACCCAGTACTTC. Translated: CSAPRGQETQYF.

The V call is TRBV5-1, the J call TRBJ2-5, with TRBD1 matching 8 bases. Germline values: CDR1 SGHRS, CDR2 YFSETQ. Germline trimming cut 4 bases from V and 6 bases from J; bases unmatched to any gene: 14. The CDR3 loop spans 16 amino acids. Written as DNA, the CDR3 is TGCGCCAGCAGCCTGCTGACGACAGGGGCTCTGAAGACCCAGTACTTC. It codes for CASSLLTTGALKTQYF.

This clonotype was seen many times. The chain joins TRBV6-5 to TRBJ1-4; the D is unclear. Trimming stripped 5 bases from V and 5 bases from J, with 21 bases between. Germline V gives CDR1 MNHEY, CDR2 SVGAGI. The CDR3 loop spans 17 amino acids. CDR3 in DNA: TGTGCCAGCAGTCCGTATCTTGGACGCCGAAGGAATGAAAAACTGTTTTTT. Translating gives CASSPYLGRRRNEKLFF.

This clonotype was seen repeatedly, ten times or more. The chain carries TRBV20-1 and TRBJ2-4, with a tentative D call TRBD2 (5 bases). Germline CDR1 and CDR2: DFQATT and SNEGSKA (reference sequence). V shed 0 bases and J shed 0 bases, with 6 bases lying between them. This CDR3 region has 14 residues. CDR3: CSARDGLAKNIQYF. DNA of the CDR3: TGCAGTGCTAGAGACGGACTAGCCAAAAACATTCAGTACTTC.

This clonotype showed up just a few times. This chain links TRBV24-1 with TRBJ2-3, with TRBD2 identical over 13 bases. The CDR3 sequence is 16 residues long. The junction had 10 bases not matched to a gene; V was cut back by 4 bases and J by 10 bases. Germline CDR1 reads KGHDR; CDR2 reads SFDVKD. DNA of the CDR3: TGTGCCACCAGTGACCCTGGACTAGCGGGAGTTTCTTCGCAGTATTTT. Residues: CATSDPGLAGVSSQYF.

V is TRBV6-2 or TRBV6-3 and J is TRBJ2-7; 8 bases are shared with TRBD1. Germline V CDR1 and CDR2: MNHEY, SVGEGT. The J segment lost 1 base and the V segment lost 5 bases, leaving 7 bases of the junction unmatched. The CDR3 is 15 amino acids. The CDR3 DNA is TGTGCCAGCAGTCCACCGGGACAGGAGTCCTACGAGCAGTACTTC. Translation: CASSPPGQESYEQYF.

This clonotype was counted once. A clone one base away is much larger, so this may be a read error. This chain connects TRBV5-6 to TRBJ2-4; 12 bases match TRBD2. Germline V CDR1 and CDR2: SGHDT, YYEEEE. CDR3 length equals 17 residues. The CDR3 here is CASSSMGLAGFKNIKYF. The CDR3 DNA reads as TGTGCCAGCAGTTCGATGGGACTAGCGGGTTTCAAAAACATTAAGTACTTC.

This clonotype was seen a handful of times. V gene TRBV7-2 combines with J gene TRBJ2-3, with 8 bases that match TRBD1. Germline trimming cut 5 bases from V and 3 bases from J; bases unmatched to any gene: 13. The CDR3 is 17 residues long. Germline CDR1 reads SGHTA; CDR2 reads FQGNSA. As DNA, the CDR3 is TGTGCCAGCAGCCCGCGCGGACAGGGTATTATGACAGATACGCAGTATTTT. This codes for CASSPRGQGIMTDTQYF. The full variable domain, with the rest looked up from reference TRBV7-2 and TRBJ2-3, is GAGVSQSPSNKVTEKGKDVELRCDPISGHTALYWYRQSLGQGLEFLIYFQGNSAPDKSGLPSDRFSAERTGGSVSTLTIQRTQQEDSAVYLCASSPRGQGIMTDTQYFGPGTRLTVL.

This clonotype was seen a few times. This chain uses TRBV14 with TRBJ2-7; D unclear. Trimming pared 1 base from V and 0 bases from J, leaving 10 bases between. Per germline, CDR1 SGHDN and CDR2 FVKESK. This CDR3 is 15 amino acids long. The CDR3, as DNA: TGTGCCAGCAGCCAAGGTTGGGAAAGCTCCTACGAGCAGTACTTC. Translated: CASSQGWESSYEQYF.

The rearrangement uses TRBV29-1 and TRBJ2-1, with TRBD2 identical over 15 bases. The germline CDR1 and CDR2 sequences are SQVTM and ANQGSEA. V lost 7 bases to trimming and J lost 5 bases; unmatched junction nucleotides: 6. The CDR3 has 15 residues. CDR3 region: CSGGTSGRPNNEQFF. CDR3 nucleotides: TGCAGCGGGGGGACTAGCGGGAGGCCCAACAATGAGCAGTTCTTC.

CDR3 nucleotide sequence: TGTGCCACCAGTGATCCGGACAGGGCTTTGGGGGAGCTGTTTTTT. It is translated as CATSDPDRALGELFF. The rearrangement joins TRBV24-1 to TRBJ2-2; 8 bases are shared with TRBD1. The germline CDR1 and CDR2 sequences are KGHDR and SFDVKD. The CDR3 sequence is 15 residues long. V lost 3 bases and J lost 8; bases outside the gene matches: 7.